One and the same sample provided the 21 T cell receptor beta chains below, sequenced in a study of vaccination effects on CD4 cells after COVID-19 (dated by TCRdb to 2021 to 2024). The ViraFEST assay stimulated PBMC with viral peptide pools and then used TCR sequencing to identify antigen-specific CD4+ T cell clonotypes by expansion. After more than 9 days of culture, CD4+ T cells were isolated with the EasySep CD4+ T cell isolation kit. Each participant received two doses of an mRNA SARS-CoV-2 vaccine, either BNT162b2 or mRNA-1273. Library preparation employed the immunoSEQ multiplex PCR assay. Entries here come from immuneACCESS through TCRdb and include only in-frame sequences with V and J called. Some clones fail to appear in such tables; in the studies checked, an unresolved V gene covers under half of the shortfall, and the cause of the remainder is unknown. The sample table shows around 26,000 clones, and 69% are seen once. Of the sample, roughly 8.7% falls within the top ten clones.

Antigens for these TCRs are unknown. The sample here was CD4+ T cells from PBMCs cultured with SARS-CoV-2 spike peptides, taken after COVID-19 vaccination. Reading the label with the study, this specimen's cell subset or site is: SARS-CoV-2 spike overlapping peptide pool stimulation. Every receptor here comes from a human donor who received a COVID-19 vaccine.

The chain combines TRBV5-1 with TRBJ2-7; 12 bases are shared with TRBD1. CDR3 length equals 15 residues. The V segment lost 10 bases and the J segment 4 bases; nucleotides outside the gene matches: 12. CDR1 is SGHRS, CDR2 YFSETQ, per germline. This chain's CDR3 is CAFFNRDRGQYEQYF. The CDR3 DNA is TGCGCCTTCTTTAATCGGGACAGGGGGCAGTACGAGCAGTACTTC.

V gene TRBV6-6 combines with J gene TRBJ2-1, with D unclear. This CDR3 region has 17 residues. Germline CDR1 and CDR2: MNHNY and SVGAGI (reference sequence). Trimming left V 7 bases short and J 2 bases short, with 21 bases between. The CDR3 bases are TGTGCCAGCACTCGTAATCCCGGAGTGGGGACCTACAATGAGCAGTTCTTC. This codes for CASTRNPGVGTYNEQFF.

This clone was seen a handful of times. V usage is TRBV7-2 and J usage is TRBJ1-5; D gene ambiguous. The germline CDR1 and CDR2 sequences are SGHTA and FQGNSA. V shed 1 base and J shed 2 bases, with 12 bases lying between them. The CDR3 extends over 16 amino acids. This CDR3 reads CASSLGARAGNQPQHF. In nucleotides, the CDR3 is TGTGCCAGCAGCTTAGGGGCTCGGGCCGGCAATCAGCCCCAGCATTTT.

This chain joins TRBV6-5 and TRBJ1-1, with a possible D match to TRBD1 (5 bases). V was pared by 2 bases and J by 5 bases, with 9 bases between. The CDR3 sequence is 13 residues long. Germline CDR1 reads MNHEY; CDR2 reads SVGAGI. The chain's CDR3 is CASSYGGPTEAFF. CDR3 bases: TGTGCCAGCAGTTACGGGGGTCCGACTGAAGCTTTCTTT.

The chain couples TRBV5-1 to TRBJ2-5; D unresolved. V lost 3 bases and J lost 1, with 13 bases in between. This CDR3 contains 15 residues. Germline CDR1 SGHRS, CDR2 YFSETQ. The CDR3: CASSYTTPSQETQYF. The CDR3 bases are TGCGCCAGCAGCTATACGACACCATCCCAAGAGACCCAGTACTTC.

The CDR3 region is CASSPGVIGEQFF. The CDR3 DNA reads TGTGCCAGCAGCCCAGGGGTAATCGGTGAGCAGTTCTTC. The chain links TRBV7-9 to TRBJ2-1; TRBD1 is a possible D gene (6 bases). Germline V CDR1 and CDR2: SEHNR, FQNEAQ (reference sequence). The CDR3 extends over 13 amino acids. V shed 5 bases and J shed 9 bases, with 14 bases lying between them.

The chain has TRBV25-1 and TRBJ1-4; D might be TRBD1 (6 bases). Germline V gene data show CDR1 as MGHDK and CDR2 as SYGVNS. The ends were cut back, 4 bases at V and 2 bases at J, with 8 bases in the middle. This CDR3 region has 14 residues. CDR3 region: CASSAGQTNEKLFF. In nucleotides, the CDR3 is TGTGCCAGCAGTGCCGGACAGACTAATGAAAAACTGTTTTTT.

The chain carries TRBV7-9 and TRBJ2-2; 9 bases are shared with TRBD2. V shed 10 bases, J shed 7 bases, and the junction held 13 bases outside the gene matches. Germline V lookup: CDR1 SEHNR, CDR2 FQNEAQ (reference sequence). This CDR3 is built from 15 residues. CDR3 sequence reads: CATPWVAGDVGELFF. As DNA, the CDR3 is TGTGCCACCCCGTGGGTAGCGGGAGATGTCGGGGAGCTGTTTTTT.

This chain connects TRBV27 to TRBJ2-1; possibly TRBD2 for D (7 bases). This CDR3 comprises 18 residues. The V end was cut by 5 bases, the J end by 2 bases, with 22 bases between. Germline V gene lookup returns CDR1 MNHEY and CDR2 SMNVEV (reference sequence). For the CDR3, the DNA is TGTGCCAGCAGTAACAGGTCCCCACAGGGAGGGACCTACAATGAGCAGTTCTTC. Amino acid sequence: CASSNRSPQGGTYNEQFF.

This clone was found a few times. The gene calls are TRBV4-1 and TRBJ1-4, with D tentatively TRBD1 (5 bases). Germline V gene lookup returns CDR1 MGHRA and CDR2 YSYEKL. The V gene lost 3 bases and the J gene lost 8 bases, with 25 bases spanning the gap. This CDR3 is built from 18 residues. CDR3 nucleotide sequence: TGCGCCAGCAGCCAGCTGACCATCACCGGGACCGCGGGCGAAAAACTGTTTTTT. This translates into CASSQLTITGTAGEKLFF.

CDR3 coding DNA: TGCGCCAGCAGCTTGGATGTCAGTGGGAGTGAGCAGTTCTTC. Encoded protein: CASSLDVSGSEQFF. The chain joins TRBV5-1 to TRBJ2-1; tentative D call: TRBD2 (5 bases). The CDR3 is made up of 14 amino acids. Germline values: CDR1 SGHRS, CDR2 YFSETQ. The V gene lost 0 bases and the J gene lost 9 bases, with 13 bases spanning the gap. The whole variable domain, remainder taken from reference TRBV5-1 and TRBJ2-1, is KAGVTQTPRYLIKTRGQQVTLSCSPISGHRSVSWYQQTPGQGLQFLFEYFSETQRNKGNFPGRFSGRQFSNSRSEMNVSTLELGDSALYLCASSLDVSGSEQFFGPGTRLTVL.

V usage is TRBV19 and J usage is TRBJ2-3; D remains ambiguous. Between the trimmed V and J ends, which lost 3 bases and 1 base, there was a span of 8 bases. The CDR3 totals 14 residues. Germline V gene sequence: CDR1 LNHDA, CDR2 SQIVND (reference sequence). CDR3 in amino acids: CASSMGYRTDTQYF. The CDR3 DNA reads TGTGCCAGTAGTATGGGGTATCGCACAGATACGCAGTATTTT.

A few counts support this clone. The chain employs TRBV7-6 and TRBJ2-2, with 9 bases that match TRBD2. The CDR3 loop spans 16 amino acids. From germline, CDR1 is SGHVS and CDR2 FNYEAQ. V was pared by 5 bases and J by 4 bases, with 8 bases of the junction left unmatched. CDR3 in DNA: TGTGCCAGCAGCCGCAGGGCGGGAGGGCCCACCGGGGAGCTGTTTTTT. Amino acid sequence: CASSRRAGGPTGELFF.

This clone was counted only a few times. This rearrangement joins TRBV10-3 to TRBJ1-5; D gene uncertain. With 6 bases removed from V and 4 bases from J, the gap between germline ends came to 7 bases. Germline values: CDR1 ENHRY, CDR2 SYGVKD. The CDR3 has 12 amino acids. The DNA for the CDR3 is TGTGCCATCAGCTCAAATAATCAGCCCCAGCATTTT. Its protein is CAISSNNQPQHF.

The J gene is TRBJ1-5, the V gene TRBV5-1, with 7 bases matching TRBD1. CDR1 SGHRS and CDR2 YFSETQ come from the germline V gene. With V trimmed by 5 bases and J by 0 bases, 2 bases remained unmatched. The CDR3 runs 14 residues. CDR3 amino acids: CASSQGDSNQPQHF. In DNA, the CDR3 is TGCGCCAGCAGTCAGGGGGATAGCAATCAGCCCCAGCATTTT.

The chain couples TRBV7-8 to TRBJ1-3; no reliable D call. The CDR3 covers 15 residues. Trimming removed 7 bases at V and 0 bases at J, with 13 bases between. Germline assignment: CDR1 SGHVS and CDR2 FQNEAQ. CDR3 in amino acids: CASMRGLYSGNTIYF. The CDR3 nucleotides are TGTGCCAGCATGAGAGGACTGTACTCTGGAAACACCATATATTTT.

The chain employs TRBV10-3 and TRBJ2-7; 8 bases match TRBD1. V shed 7 bases and J 0 bases; nucleotides not matched to a gene: 2. This CDR3 has 13 amino acids. Germline loops: CDR1 ENHRY, CDR2 SYGVKD. The CDR3 region is CAITGQGSYEQYF. The CDR3, as DNA: TGTGCCATCACTGGACAGGGCTCCTACGAGCAGTACTTC.

This chain connects TRBV10-3 to TRBJ1-2; D is uncertain. CDR3 length equals 13 residues. Germline V gives CDR1 ENHRY, CDR2 SYGVKD. The V end was cut by 3 bases, the J end by 2 bases, with 7 bases between. The CDR3 protein is CAISDGRNYGYTF. CDR3 in DNA: TGTGCCATCAGTGACGGACGGAACTATGGCTACACCTTC.

The CDR3 region has the DNA TGTGCCACCAGCAGAGATGGACAGGGGTCTGGTGGCTACACCTTC. Translation gives CATSRDGQGSGGYTF. This rearrangement joins TRBV15 to TRBJ1-2; 9 positions match TRBD1. The CDR3 sequence is 15 residues long. Germline values: CDR1 LNHNV, CDR2 YYDKDF (reference sequence). The V gene end was trimmed by 0 bases and the J gene end by 7 bases; junction bases not matched to a gene: 6. The full variable domain, in which reference TRBV15 and TRBJ1-2 provide the parts outside the CDR3, is DAMVIQNPRYQVTQFGKPVTLSCSQTLNHNVMYWYQQKSSQAPKLLFHYYDKDFNNEADTPDNFQSRRPNTSFCFLDIRSPGLGDTAMYLCATSRDGQGSGGYTFGSGTRLTVV.

V usage is TRBV19 and J usage is TRBJ1-4, with D maybe TRBD1 (5 bases). This CDR3 spans 14 amino acids. In germline, CDR1 is LNHDA, CDR2 SQIVND (reference sequence). V was trimmed by 3 bases and J by 5 bases, leaving 10 bases between them. The CDR3 here is CASSMGRLNEKLFF. Here the CDR3 DNA reads TGTGCCAGTAGTATGGGACGGTTGAATGAAAAACTGTTTTTT.

V is TRBV6-4 and J is TRBJ1-1; weak D call: TRBD1 (6 bases). The germline CDR1 and CDR2 sequences are MRHNA and SNTAGT. There are 17 residues in the CDR3. V was shortened by 0 bases and J by 0 bases, with 14 bases between the two germline ends. The DNA for the CDR3 is TGTGCCAGCAGTGACTCGTTTAGGGGGAACATGAACACTGAAGCTTTCTTT. Encoded protein: CASSDSFRGNMNTEAFF.